This TCR beta chain was sequenced during a study of monozygotic twins with inflammatory bowel disease. The CDR3 has 13 amino acids. Germline assignment: CDR1 SGHRS and CDR2 YFSETQ. From the 5' RACE reads, TCRdb lists one entry per CDR3 protein and no DNA. This sample's table has 210,000 or so distinct CDR3 sequences. The sample comprised blood. The sequence was collected from a human donor with ulcerative colitis or Crohn's disease, or a healthy co-twin of an affected twin (not recorded which). The genes are TRBV5-1 and TRBJ2-7. CDR3 loop: CASSLGGFYEQYF.